Each of the 18 T cell receptor beta chains below was sequenced from the same sample in a study of prognosis after radiotherapy for stage I lung cancer. By two-round multiplex PCR, the TCR beta CDR3 was amplified from genomic DNA. Gene-specific primers for each TRBV and TRBJ gene drove first-round PCR. TCRdb independently ran MiXCR on the multiplex PCR reads; one entry per CDR3 protein. Of 30,000 or so distinct CDR3 sequences listed, roughly 30% are singletons. The input for sequencing was PBMCs, taken before or after stereotactic body radiation therapy (not recorded which). All receptors come from a donor of 50 years or more with non-small cell lung cancer.

This clonotype has a count of ten or more. The CDR3: CASSPWTGDTYGYTF. The CDR3 DNA is TGTGCCAGCAGTCCCTGGACAGGGGATACCTATGGCTACACCTTC. This rearrangement joins TRBV2 to TRBJ1-2, with 9 bases matching TRBD1. Per germline, CDR1 SNHLY and CDR2 FYNNEI. CDR3 length: 15 amino acids. The V segment lost 5 bases and the J segment 4 bases; nucleotides outside the gene matches: 8. Together with reference TRBV2 and TRBJ1-2, the CDR3 gives the full variable domain: EPEVTQTPSHQVTQMGQEVILRCVPISNHLYFYWYRQILGQKVEFLVSFYNNEISEKSEIFDDQFSVERPDGSNFTLKIRSTKLEDSAMYFCASSPWTGDTYGYTFGSGTRLTVV.

This clonotype was picked up a small number of times. CDR3 nucleotides: TGTGCCAGCAGCCTCCTTTTAGGCACCTACAATGAGCAGTTCTTC. Translation gives CASSLLLGTYNEQFF. V gene TRBV7-9 combines with J gene TRBJ2-1; D gene unclear. CDR3 length equals 15 residues. Germline V CDR1 and CDR2: SEHNR, FQNEAQ (reference sequence). Between the trimmed V and J ends, which lost 5 bases and 2 bases, there was a span of 13 bases. Based on the CDR3 plus reference TRBV7-9 and TRBJ2-1, the full variable domain is DTGVSQNPRHKITKRGQNVTFRCDPISEHNRLYWYRQTLGQGPEFLTYFQNEAQLEKSRLLSDRFSAERPKGSFSTLEIQRTEQGDSAMYLCASSLLLGTYNEQFFGPGTRLTVL.

The J gene is TRBJ1-5, the V gene TRBV7-8; D gene uncertain. V shed 3 bases and J shed 2 bases, with 17 bases lying between them. This CDR3 contains 17 residues. Germline assignment: CDR1 SGHVS and CDR2 FQNEAQ. CDR3 bases: TGTGCCAGCAGCTTGAGCCCCTCAAGACTGGGCAATCAGCCCCAGCATTTT. It yields the protein CASSLSPSRLGNQPQHF.

The table lists this clonotype with many counts. The chain is built from TRBV2 and TRBJ1-3; D not resolved. This CDR3 has 13 residues. Trimming took 3 bases from V and 0 from J, leaving 3 bases between them. Germline CDR1 reads SNHLY; CDR2 reads FYNNEI. For the CDR3, the DNA is TGTGCCAGCAGTGAGCGCTCTGGAAACACCATATATTTT. This gives the protein CASSERSGNTIYF.

Points on this clonotype: A much larger clone differs by one base, so this may be a read error. The chain couples TRBV20-1 to TRBJ1-1; D may be TRBD1 (5 bases). V gave up 0 bases and J gave up 4 bases, with 15 bases separating them. The CDR3 sequence is 15 residues long. Looked up from germline, CDR1 is DFQATT and CDR2 is SNEGSKA (reference sequence). This CDR3 reads CSARDMGGCGTEAFF. Written as DNA, the CDR3 is TGCAGTGCTAGAGATATGGGGGGTTGTGGCACTGAAGCTTTCTTT.

A word on this clonotype: This sequence may be a read error, since a much larger clone differs from it by one base. The chain employs TRBV7-9 and TRBJ2-1; D gene uncertain. The assigned J gene may be wrong: the sequence end matches TRBJ2-5 better. Germline V gene lookup returns CDR1 SEHNR and CDR2 FQNEAQ (reference sequence). The CDR3 length is 13 residues. The CDR3 DNA is TGTGCCAGCAGCTTAAGAAGTCAAGATACCCAGTACTTC. It translates to CASSLRSQDTQYF.

This clonotype was recorded at least ten times. It may be a read error: a sequence one base away is much more abundant. This chain uses TRBV27 with TRBJ1-6; TRBD1 matches at 10 bases. The CDR3 spans 14 residues. The germline V gene has CDR1 MNHEY and CDR2 SMNVEV (reference sequence). The trim removed 5 bases at V and 9 bases at J, leaving 4 bases unmatched. The CDR3 sequence: CASSVTGGPSPLHF. The CDR3 DNA sequence: TGTGCCAGCAGTGTGACAGGGGGCCCTTCACCCCTCCACTTT.

This chain uses TRBV10-3 with TRBJ2-7, with 9 positions matching TRBD1. J gave up 2 bases and V 4 bases, and 3 bases lay outside the gene matches. In germline, CDR1 is ENHRY, CDR2 SYGVKD. The CDR3 covers 14 residues. The CDR3 reads CAISAGQGPYEQYF. In DNA form, the CDR3 reads TGTGCCATCAGTGCGGGACAGGGACCCTACGAGCAGTACTTC.

In this sample, this clonotype turned up many times. The rearrangement joins TRBV6-1 to TRBJ2-3; TRBD2 matches at 9 bases. Germline values: CDR1 MNHNS, CDR2 SASEGT. The J segment lost 3 bases and the V segment lost 6 bases, leaving 13 bases of the junction unmatched. This CDR3 is 17 amino acids long. The CDR3 here is CASRREVGSGRTDTQYF. The CDR3 DNA reads as TGTGCCAGCAGGAGAGAGGTCGGTAGCGGGAGAACAGATACGCAGTATTTT.

Note on this clonotype: A far larger clone is only one base removed, so a read error is likely. The V and J genes are TRBV6-9 and TRBJ2-6; D might be TRBD2 (7 bases). This CDR3 contains 17 residues. Germline loops: CDR1 MNHGY, CDR2 SVAAGI. CDR3 in amino acids: CASSLGGPISVANVLTF. The CDR3 bases are TGTGCCAGCAGTCTGGGGGGGCCCATCTCTGTGGCCAACGTCCTGACTTTC.

This clonotype has just one count. A far larger clone is off by one base, so a read error is likely. V is TRBV6-8 and J is TRBJ2-1; 9 bases map to TRBD2. V was clipped by 0 bases and J by 8 bases; unmatched bases: 17. CDR3 length: 19 amino acids. Germline lookup yields CDR1 MNHGY and CDR2 SAAAGT. The CDR3 spells CASSYSGIAGEIGGDEQFF. The CDR3 DNA is TGTGCCAGCAGTTACTCGGGAATAGCGGGAGAAATAGGAGGCGATGAGCAGTTCTTC.

On this clonotype itself: One base away lies a much larger clone, so this may be a sequencing read error. The chain links TRBV18 to TRBJ1-6, with D hard to call. Trimming removed 3 bases at V and 6 bases at J, with 12 bases between. Germline CDR1 and CDR2: KGHSH and LQKENI. This CDR3 has 15 residues. CDR3 amino acids: CASSPVSATNSPLHF. The CDR3 DNA sequence: TGTGCCAGCTCACCCGTATCGGCGACTAATTCACCCCTCCACTTT.

On this clonotype: A far larger clone is just one base off, so this is likely a read error. The chain is built from TRBV6-9 and TRBJ2-7, with D possibly matching TRBD2 (5 bases). CDR1 and CDR2 from the germline V gene are MNHGY and SVAAGI. CDR3 length equals 13 residues. Trimming cost V 5 bases and J 6 bases, with 14 bases left between them. The CDR3 DNA reads TGTGCCAGCAGTGAGCAACATGGAGGCGAGCAGTACTTC. Encoded protein: CASSEQHGGEQYF.

On this clonotype: A much larger clone sits a single nucleotide away, making a read error possible. This rearrangement joins TRBV6-2 or TRBV6-3 to TRBJ1-4; TRBD1 matches at 9 bases. Per the germline V gene, CDR1 is MNHEY and CDR2 is SVGEGT. V shed 4 bases, J shed 5 bases, and the junction held 17 bases outside the gene matches. The CDR3 has 19 amino acids. The CDR3 DNA reads as TGTGCCAGCAGTTTTCAACCCCCCGGGACAGGGATAGGAAATGAAAAACTGTTTTTT. Its translation is CASSFQPPGTGIGNEKLFF.

The gene calls are TRBV19 and TRBJ1-2, with D possibly matching TRBD1 (5 bases). Germline values: CDR1 LNHDA, CDR2 SQIVND (reference sequence). CDR3 length: 14 residues. This CDR3 reads CFYPPPGGPVGYTF. As DNA, the CDR3 is TGTTTTTACCCCCCCCCCGGGGGACCTGTAGGCTACACCTTC.

This clonotype was observed at least ten times. The chain links TRBV9 to TRBJ1-3, with D unresolved. V shed 4 bases and J shed 3 bases, with 11 bases lying between them. Germline CDR1 reads SGDLS; CDR2 reads YYNGEE. The CDR3 runs 14 residues. For the CDR3, the DNA is TGTGCCAGCAGCCCGATCGGGCTTGGAAACACCATATATTTT. Its translation: CASSPIGLGNTIYF.

This clonotype was counted ten times or more. The J gene is TRBJ1-5, the V gene TRBV28; D is unclear. The CDR3 covers 14 residues. V lost 1 base to trimming and J lost 3 bases, with 7 bases between them. Germline V gene sequence: CDR1 MDHEN, CDR2 SYDVKM. The chain's CDR3 is CASSLYSDNQPQHF. The CDR3, as DNA: TGTGCCAGCAGTTTATACAGCGACAATCAGCCCCAGCATTTT.

This clonotype was counted at least ten times. The gene calls are TRBV20-1 and TRBJ2-1, with D possibly matching TRBD2 (6 bases). Trimming took 3 bases from V and 4 from J, leaving 19 bases between them. Germline CDR1 DFQATT, CDR2 SNEGSKA (reference sequence). The CDR3 consists of 16 residues. CDR3 nucleotide sequence: TGCAGTGCTAGGGGACTTGCGTCGGGAAAGTACAATGAGCAGTTCTTC. This encodes CSARGLASGKYNEQFF.